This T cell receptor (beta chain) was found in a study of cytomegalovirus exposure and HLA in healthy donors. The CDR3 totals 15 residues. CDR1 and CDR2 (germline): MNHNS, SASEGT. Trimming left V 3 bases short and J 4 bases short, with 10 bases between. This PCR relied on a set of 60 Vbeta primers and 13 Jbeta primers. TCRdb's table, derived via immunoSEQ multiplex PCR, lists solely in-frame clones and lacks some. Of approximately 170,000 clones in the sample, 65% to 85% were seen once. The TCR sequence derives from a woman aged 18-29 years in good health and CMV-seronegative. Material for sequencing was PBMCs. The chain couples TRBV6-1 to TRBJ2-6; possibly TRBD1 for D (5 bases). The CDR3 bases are TGTGCCAGCAGTGACCCAGGGCGAGGGGCCAACGTCCTGACTTTC. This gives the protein CASSDPGRGANVLTF.